The present TCR beta chain was sequenced within a study of blood T cells in healthy people across ages. Study-level points and caveats: Researchers report that TCR beta diversity correlated strongly with naive T cell percentage.

Using a J-beta primer mix together with a sample-barcoded 5' primer, a second PCR was run for roughly 6 to 11 cycles. There were at least 2.5 million CDR3-containing paired-end reads obtained from each sample. MiXCR was run by TCRdb on the 5' RACE reads, yielding one entry per CDR3 protein. Of about 1.4 million distinct CDR3 sequences listed, approximately 59% are singletons. This clonotype has more than one count but fewer than ten. As yet, its antigen is unknown. The CDR3 covers 14 residues. The ends lost 8 bases at V and 3 bases at J; junction bases unmatched: 11. Germline CDR1 reads SQVTM; CDR2 reads ANQGSEA.

The sequenced material came from blood. This chain joins TRBV29-1 and TRBJ2-7; TRBD1 matches at 9 bases. The receptor comes from a man between 18 and 35 years old in good health. This CDR3 is CSLAGTGPNYEQYF. The DNA of the CDR3 is TGCAGCCTAGCCGGGACAGGGCCAAACTACGAGCAGTACTTC.